The 14 T cell receptor beta chains reported below all come from one sample, sequenced in a study of tumor-infiltrating lymphocytes in primary liver carcinoma. Scientists recovered RNA and DNA together from roughly 21-30 mg of unsorted bulk tissue. Researchers generated TCR beta cDNA from approximately 520 ng of total RNA, relying on a constant-region primer. What produced the TCR beta libraries was three nested multiplex PCR rounds using slightly modified ARM-PCR. It was with TRBV1-TRBV30 forward primers and a C-beta reverse primer that the first two PCR rounds were run, at about 10 cycles each. Using its own MiXCR run on the multiplex PCR reads, TCRdb lists one record per CDR3 protein. The sample has more than 100,000 distinct CDR3 sequences; 55% to 70% are singletons. The sequenced material came from tumor-adjacent normal liver tissue. The receptors shown here come from a woman aged 60-70 years with primary liver carcinoma and hepatitis B virus infection.

The rearrangement joins TRBV28 to TRBJ2-7; maybe TRBD2 (6 bases). The CDR3 runs 14 residues. Germline values: CDR1 MDHEN, CDR2 SYDVKM. Trimming pared 8 bases from V and 8 bases from J, leaving 22 bases between. CDR3 nucleotide sequence: TGTGCCAGCTCCACGGGAGACAATATCCACAAGCAGTACTTC. This sequence encodes CASSTGDNIHKQYF. Full variable domain (outside the CDR3, taken from reference TRBV28 and TRBJ2-7): DVKVTQSSRYLVKRTGEKVFLECVQDMDHENMFWYRQDPGLGLRLIYFSYDVKMKEKGDIPEGYSVSREKKERFSLILESASTNQTSMYLCASSTGDNIHKQYFGPGTRLTVT.

About this clonotype: The junction departs from germline at one end; a sequencing error may be responsible. V and J are TRBV12-3 or TRBV12-4 and TRBJ2-7; possibly TRBD2 for D (5 bases). CDR3 size: 13 residues. The CDR3 bases are TGTGCCAGCAGTTTACAACTTTCGAGGGCCCCGTGCTTC. The encoded protein is CASSLQLSRAPCF.

Concerning this clonotype itself: This may be a read error, as it is one base from a much larger clone. The V and J genes are TRBV30 and TRBJ2-1; the D is unclear. Germline values: CDR1 GTSNPN, CDR2 SVGIG (reference sequence). The CDR3 sequence is 15 residues long. The CDR3 DNA sequence: TGTGCCTGGAGGACGGGCCTGAGCTCCTGCAATGAGCAGTTCTTC. Protein sequence: CAWRTGLSSCNEQFF.

This clonotype was counted at least ten times. The rearrangement uses TRBV12-3 or TRBV12-4 and TRBJ1-1, with D tentatively TRBD1 (6 bases). The V gene lost 5 bases and the J gene lost 6 bases, with 19 bases spanning the gap. The length of the CDR3 is 15 residues. In nucleotides, the CDR3 is TGTGCCAGCAGTCCACCCGGAAGGGGACAATCTGAAGCTTTCTTT. Its translation: CASSPPGRGQSEAFF.

Note on this clonotype: A much larger clonotype is one base distant, so this may be a read error. The rearrangement uses TRBV5-4 and TRBJ2-2; D might be TRBD2 (5 bases). The germline V gene has CDR1 SGHNT and CDR2 YYREEE (reference sequence). CDR3 length: 15 residues. The DNA of the CDR3 is TGTGCCAGCAGCTTGGGGGCAACCGGCACCGGGGAGCTGTGTTTT. This encodes CASSLGATGTGELCF.

In the case of this clonotype: One end of the junction does not line up with germline, which may come from a read error. The rearrangement joins TRBV12-3 or TRBV12-4 to TRBJ2-1; TRBD1 aligns across 9 bases. The CDR3 covers 13 residues. The DNA of the CDR3 is TGTGCCAACAGTTTAGCACAGGACAGGGGGCAGTTCTTC. Translating it yields CANSLAQDRGQFF.

This clonotype was picked up one time. Here the CDR3 omits its conserved ending phenylalanine or tryptophan, so a read error is the likely source. The limits of the CDR3 on the DNA are not certain, so only TCRdb's listed CDR3 is given. The chain is built from TRBV11-2 and TRBJ2-2; TRBD2 reflects the table's D call only, with no check against the DNA. The CDR3 numbers 15 amino acids, ends counted. Germline assignment: CDR1 SGHAT and CDR2 FQNNGV. The chain's CDR3 is CANSPPQGPTGELFI.

About this clonotype: A much larger clone is a single base away; this may be a read error. The chain couples TRBV11-1 to TRBJ2-3; D assignment may be TRBD1 or TRBD2 (5 bases each). Per germline, CDR1 SGHAT and CDR2 FQDESV (reference sequence). This CDR3 spans 13 amino acids. The CDR3 protein is CASSLSSTGTQYF. CDR3 coding DNA: TGTGCCAGCAGCTTATCTAGCACAGGTACGCAGTATTTT.

CDR3 amino acids: CASSSIGTPIQETQYF. The CDR3 DNA reads TGTGCCAGCAGCAGTATCGGGACTCCAATTCAAGAGACCCAGTACTTC. The chain joins TRBV7-9 to TRBJ2-5; weak D call: TRBD2 (6 bases). CDR3 length: 16 residues. V lost 5 bases to trimming and J lost 2 bases, with 18 bases between them. Per the germline V gene, CDR1 is SEHNR and CDR2 is FQNEAQ (reference sequence).

The chain couples TRBV4-1 to TRBJ2-1; D not resolved. Germline-derived CDR1 and CDR2 are MGHRA and YSYEKL. CDR3 size: 15 residues. V lost 3 bases and J lost 5, with 14 bases in between. The DNA of the CDR3 is TGCGCCAGCAGCCATTTGAGTTATTCCAACAATGAGCAGTTCTTC. It codes for CASSHLSYSNNEQFF.

As to this clonotype: A much larger clone lies one base from this, so it may be a read error. This chain links TRBV5-4 with TRBJ2-2; D is perhaps TRBD1 (8 bases). Germline V gene lookup returns CDR1 SGHNT and CDR2 YYREEE (reference sequence). This CDR3 has 16 residues. The CDR3 is CASSQGASGYTGELLF. The CDR3 bases are TGTGCCAGCAGCCAGGGGGCTAGCGGCTACACCGGGGAGCTGCTTTTT.

Worth noting for this clonotype: One end of the junction does not line up with germline, which may come from a read error. The chain combines TRBV5-4 with TRBJ2-4, with D hard to call. CDR1 is SGHNT, CDR2 YYREEE, per germline (reference sequence). This CDR3 contains 13 residues. The CDR3 nucleotides are TGTACCAGCAGCTTGACTCGGGAAAACATTCAGTACTTC. Its translation is CTSSLTRENIQYF.

Concerning this clonotype: A read error may produce the germline difference seen at one junction end. The chain has TRBV11-2 and TRBJ1-1; D gene uncertain. The length of the CDR3 is 13 residues. CDR1 SGHAT and CDR2 FQNNGV come from the germline V gene. CDR3 nucleotides: TGCGCCAGCAGCTTAGGGCGGAGGCGGCGAGCTTTCTTT. Translated, it gives CASSLGRRRRAFF.

A remark on this clonotype: A read error is possible here, since a much larger clone lies one base away. This chain links TRBV6-1 with TRBJ1-2; D not certain. The CDR3 sequence is 13 residues long. From germline, CDR1 is MNHNS and CDR2 SASEGT. V was clipped by 8 bases and J by 5 bases, with 15 bases between them. The chain's CDR3 is CASGITEEYGYTF. As DNA, the CDR3 is TGTGCCAGCGGTATAACAGAGGAATATGGCTACACCTTC.